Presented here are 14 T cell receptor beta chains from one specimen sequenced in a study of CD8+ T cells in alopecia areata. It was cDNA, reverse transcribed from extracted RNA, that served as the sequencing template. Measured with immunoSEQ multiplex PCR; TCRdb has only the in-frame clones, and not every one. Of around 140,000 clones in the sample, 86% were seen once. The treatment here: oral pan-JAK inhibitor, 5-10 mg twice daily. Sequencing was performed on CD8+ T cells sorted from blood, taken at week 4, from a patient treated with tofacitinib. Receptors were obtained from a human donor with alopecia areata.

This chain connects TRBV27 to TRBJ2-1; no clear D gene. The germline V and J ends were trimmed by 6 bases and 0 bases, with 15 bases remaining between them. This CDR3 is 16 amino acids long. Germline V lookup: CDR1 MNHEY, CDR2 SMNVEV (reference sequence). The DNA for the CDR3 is TGTGCCAGCAGCCTTACACCGGGCCGCTCCTACAATGAGCAGTTCTTC. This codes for CASSLTPGRSYNEQFF.

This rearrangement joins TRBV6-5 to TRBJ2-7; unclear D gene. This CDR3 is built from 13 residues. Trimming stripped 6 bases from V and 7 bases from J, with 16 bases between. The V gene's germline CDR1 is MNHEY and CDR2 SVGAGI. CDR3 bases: TGTGCCAGCAGCAGCGCGGCGTTGGGAGAGCAGTACTTC. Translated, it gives CASSSAALGEQYF.

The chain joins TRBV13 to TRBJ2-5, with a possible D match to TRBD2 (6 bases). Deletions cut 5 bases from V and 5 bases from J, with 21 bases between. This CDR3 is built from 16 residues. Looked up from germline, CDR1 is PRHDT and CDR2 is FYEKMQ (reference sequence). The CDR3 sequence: CASSPRGTPARETQYF. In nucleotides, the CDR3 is TGTGCCAGCAGCCCTAGAGGGACTCCCGCCCGGGAGACCCAGTACTTC.

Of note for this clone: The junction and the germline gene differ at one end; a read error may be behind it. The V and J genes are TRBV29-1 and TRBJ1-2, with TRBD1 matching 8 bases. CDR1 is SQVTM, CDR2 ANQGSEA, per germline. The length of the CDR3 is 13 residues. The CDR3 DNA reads TGCAGCGTCGTGACAGGGGATAACTCTGGCTACACCTTC. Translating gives CSVVTGDNSGYTF.

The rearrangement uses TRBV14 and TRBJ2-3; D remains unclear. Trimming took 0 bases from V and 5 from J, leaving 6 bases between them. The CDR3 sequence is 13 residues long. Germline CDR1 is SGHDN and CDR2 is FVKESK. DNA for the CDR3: TGTGCCAGCAGCCAAGATGTGATAGATACGCAGTATTTT. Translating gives CASSQDVIDTQYF.

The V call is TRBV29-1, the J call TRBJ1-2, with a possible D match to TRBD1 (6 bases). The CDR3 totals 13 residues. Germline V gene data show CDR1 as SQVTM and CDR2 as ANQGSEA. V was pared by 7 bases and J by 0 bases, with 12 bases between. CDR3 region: CSAPGQANYGYTF. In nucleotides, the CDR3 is TGCAGCGCTCCGGGACAAGCTAACTATGGCTACACCTTC.

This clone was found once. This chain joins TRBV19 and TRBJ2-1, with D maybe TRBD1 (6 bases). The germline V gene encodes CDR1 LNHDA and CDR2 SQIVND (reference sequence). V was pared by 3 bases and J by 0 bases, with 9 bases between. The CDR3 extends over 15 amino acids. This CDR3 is CASSIARGSYNEQFF. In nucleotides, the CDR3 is TGTGCCAGTAGTATTGCCAGGGGCTCCTACAATGAGCAGTTCTTC. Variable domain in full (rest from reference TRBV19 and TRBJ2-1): DGGITQSPKYLFRKEGQNVTLSCEQNLNHDAMYWYRQDPGQGLRLIYYSQIVNDFQKGDIAEGYSVSREKKESFPLTVTSAQKNPTAFYLCASSIARGSYNEQFFGPGTRLTVL.

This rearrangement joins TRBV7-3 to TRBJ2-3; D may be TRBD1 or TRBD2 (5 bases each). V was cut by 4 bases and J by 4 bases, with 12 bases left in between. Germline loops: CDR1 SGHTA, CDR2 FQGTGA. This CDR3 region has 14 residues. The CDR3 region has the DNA TGTGCCAGCAGCTCTCTACTGGGGGCAGATACGCAGTATTTT. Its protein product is CASSSLLGADTQYF.

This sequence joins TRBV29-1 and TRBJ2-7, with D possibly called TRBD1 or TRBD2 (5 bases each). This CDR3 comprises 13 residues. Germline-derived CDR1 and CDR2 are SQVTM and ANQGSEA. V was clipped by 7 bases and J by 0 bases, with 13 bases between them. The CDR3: CSGGSGSSYEQYF. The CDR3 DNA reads TGCAGCGGCGGGTCAGGGAGCTCCTACGAGCAGTACTTC.

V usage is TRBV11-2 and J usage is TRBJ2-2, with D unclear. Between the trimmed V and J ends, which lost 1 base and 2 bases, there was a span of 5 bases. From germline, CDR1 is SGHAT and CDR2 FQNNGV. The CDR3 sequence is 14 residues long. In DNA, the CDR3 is TGTGCCAGCAGCTTAGCTATTAACACCGGGGAGCTGTTTTTT. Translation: CASSLAINTGELFF.

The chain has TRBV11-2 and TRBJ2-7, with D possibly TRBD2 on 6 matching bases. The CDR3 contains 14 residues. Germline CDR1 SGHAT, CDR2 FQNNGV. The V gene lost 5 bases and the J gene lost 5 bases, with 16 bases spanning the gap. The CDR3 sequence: CASSAEARGNEQYF. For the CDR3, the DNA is TGTGCCAGCAGCGCAGAGGCCCGGGGGAACGAGCAGTACTTC. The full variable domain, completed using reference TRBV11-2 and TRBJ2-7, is EAGVAQSPRYKIIEKRQSVAFWCNPISGHATLYWYQQILGQGPKLLIQFQNNGVVDDSQLPKDRFSAERLKGVDSTLKIQPAKLEDSAVYLCASSAEARGNEQYFGPGTRLTVT.

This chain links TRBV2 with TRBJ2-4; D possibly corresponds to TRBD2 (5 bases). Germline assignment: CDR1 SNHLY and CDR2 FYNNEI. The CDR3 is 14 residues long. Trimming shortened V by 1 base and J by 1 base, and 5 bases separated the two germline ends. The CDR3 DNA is TGTGCCAGCAGTGAAGTAGCGGCCAAAAACATTCAGTACTTC. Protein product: CASSEVAAKNIQYF. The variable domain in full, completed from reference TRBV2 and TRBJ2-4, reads EPEVTQTPSHQVTQMGQEVILRCVPISNHLYFYWYRQILGQKVEFLVSFYNNEISEKSEIFDDQFSVERPDGSNFTLKIRSTKLEDSAMYFCASSEVAAKNIQYFGAGTRLSVL.

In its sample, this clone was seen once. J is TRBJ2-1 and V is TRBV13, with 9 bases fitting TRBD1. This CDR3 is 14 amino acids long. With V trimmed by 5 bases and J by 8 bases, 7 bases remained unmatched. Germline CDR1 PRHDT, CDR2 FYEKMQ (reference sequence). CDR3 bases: TGTGCCAGCAGCGAAAGACAGGGGGTAGATGAGCAGTTCTTC. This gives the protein CASSERQGVDEQFF.

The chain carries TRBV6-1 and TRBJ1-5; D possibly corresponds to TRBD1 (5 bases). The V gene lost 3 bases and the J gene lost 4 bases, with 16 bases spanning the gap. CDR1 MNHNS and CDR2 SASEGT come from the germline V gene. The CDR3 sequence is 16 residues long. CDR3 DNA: TGTGCCAGCAGTGAGCCGACAGACTTTTCGAATCAGCCCCAGCATTTT. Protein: CASSEPTDFSNQPQHF.